This record covers a single T cell receptor beta chain. Its antigen remains undetermined. No much larger clone exists at a distance of one base, and base qualities are not known. The source of the sample is a study of beta chain features in type 1 diabetes (dated by TCRdb to the late 2010s). Study-wide context: No differences in mean age, gender distribution, total cell number or subset yield were found between patients and healthy donors. A total of some 100,000,000 sorted cells were examined across all samples, and the number of cells per subset was strongly correlated with RNA yield. In the study, recently diagnosed type 1 diabetes patients and matched healthy donors were compared on the TCRB repertoires of their sorted circulating CD4+ T cell subsets. Regulatory and stem cell-like memory subsets were isolated from only 8 patients and about 8 healthy donors, whereas naive and central memory subsets came from all 28 donors.

Study-wide conclusions, independent of this receptor: The naive, central memory and regulatory TCRB repertoires appeared to resemble one another more closely among patients than among healthy donors. Because the HLA sub-analyses included only small numbers of individuals, any influence of HLA type on TCRB rearrangement was left unresolved. A moderate but significant shortening of TCRB CDR3 length was observed in type 1 diabetes patients in all four CD4+ subsets. At VDJ recombination sites, patients with type 1 diabetes made fewer insertions and deleted more nucleotides, a pattern implying thymic rearrangement abnormalities. Because cDNA was sequenced instead of genomic DNA, activated cells with high expression could be over-represented, although the groups did not differ in activation or CD3 levels. Shorter templates might have been favored by PCR, but patient and control samples were amplified and corrected together, so both groups would have been affected equally by any skew.

Each donor gave one peripheral blood draw, roughly 120 mL on average, collected into heparinised tubes. A BD FACSAria II was used to sort naive, central memory, regulatory and stem cell-like memory CD4+ T cells with a panel that included CD45RO, CCR7, CD25, CD127, CD95 and CD27. All sorted populations exceeded 95% purity. Right away, PBMCs were isolated by Lymphoprep density gradient centrifugation and were stained directly, with no culture step. To minimize batch effects, samples were stained and sorted in pairs, one healthy donor with one patient per experiment. The entire isolated RNA was reverse transcribed using the High Capacity cDNA Reverse Transcription Kit, and thus expressed TCRB transcripts were sequenced. Naive, central memory and regulatory T cell samples underwent deep immunoSEQ sequencing, averaging about 3.57 million total reads per sample. After sorted cells were lysed in RLT buffer, RNA was extracted with DNase-treated RNeasy Micro or Mini kits, with the choice depending on cell number. Each cell subset was processed separately to prevent cross-contamination, with patient and healthy donor samples processed together. The immunoSEQ multiplex PCR was used to amplify TCRB sequences from cDNA, generating 87-bp fragments that spanned the CDR3 region. Sequencing of the amplicons was performed on the Illumina HiSeq platform. The authors processed their data as follows. PCR bias was corrected computationally using synthetic template baselines, and reads within Hamming distance 2 were collapsed, with unmergeable singletons discarded. By aligning reads against IMGT, V, D and J genes, CDR3 length, and insertions or deletions at six rearrangement sites were assigned. Within each subset, clonotype counts were normalized to sorted cell number, after which true diversity and Gini coefficients were computed with the tcR R package. The overlap coefficient, calculated on TCRB nucleotide sequences, was used to quantify repertoire sharing. Out-of-frame TCRB sequences from naive cells were analyzed to stand in for the pre-selection repertoire. The clones in this table, taken by TCRdb from immuneACCESS, are in-frame only. Not every clone is retained; where verified, under half of the shortfall comes from an unresolved V gene, and the cause of the rest is unknown. That table is the source of V, J and clone size, and D and trimming were worked out from the DNA. The sample has hundreds of thousands of clones on record, roughly 13% of them singletons. The top ten clones comprise approximately 0.035% of the sample.

CDR1 and CDR2, looked up from the germline V gene (reference sequence), are MNHEY and SMNVEV. V has 9 bases trimmed and J has 4 bases trimmed; junction bases matching no gene number 17. The CDR3 spans 17 residues, from the cysteine through the phenylalanine. The entry retains the CDR3 DNA only, 51 bases that are in frame from base 1. The sequence derives from a man aged 30 to 45 in good health. The chain is encoded by TRBV27 joined to TRBJ1-1, with 10 central nucleotides matching TRBD1. The sample taken for sequencing was naive CD4+ T cells from blood. This specimen's cell subset or site label, interpreted: true naive CD4+ T cells. The CDR3 has the sequence CAREGADRGWGGTEAFF. DNA sequence: TGTGCCAGAGAGGGGGCGGACAGGGGGTGGGGGGGCACTGAAGCTTTCTTT.